This entry concerns a single T cell receptor beta chain. This sample includes further DNA sequences coding for the same CDR3. This entry comes from a study of blood T cell repertoires in COVID-19. Per the germline V gene, CDR1 is GTSNPN and CDR2 is SVGIG (reference sequence). This CDR3 comprises 12 residues. The junction had 4 bases not matched to a gene; V was cut back by 3 bases and J by 5 bases. Assay: immunoSEQ multiplex PCR; the TCRdb copy retains only in-frame clones and omits some. The sample holds 310,000 or so clones, roughly 90% seen once. The receptor's source is a woman aged 45-65 years with active or convalescent COVID-19. Sequenced: peripheral blood. This rearrangement joins TRBV30 to TRBJ2-7, with TRBD2 matching over 7 bases. The CDR3 here is CAWSPGGNEQYF. CDR3 DNA: TGTGCCTGGAGCCCCGGGGGGAACGAGCAGTACTTC.